This section outlines one T cell receptor (beta chain) sequence together with its context. The germline gives CDR1 PRHDT, CDR2 FYEKMQ (reference sequence). The CDR3 length is 16 residues. V gave up 0 bases and J gave up 8 bases, with 17 bases separating them. These data belong to a study of shared clonotypes between healthy human individuals. Profiling relied on immunoSEQ multiplex PCR, and the TCRdb table lists in-frame clones only, not all of them. The data contain roughly 1,800,000 clones, about 95% of them singletons. CD45RO-negative cells were positively selected for CCR7, leaving out terminally differentiated effector memory CD45RA+ cells.

V is TRBV13 and J is TRBJ2-1; tentative D call: TRBD2 (6 bases). The sample comprised naive CD8+ T cells sorted from blood. The receptor was derived from a man younger than 35 in good health. This CDR3 is CASSLGRGSEWDEQFF. The CDR3 DNA reads TGTGCCAGCAGCTTAGGGCGGGGCTCGGAGTGGGATGAGCAGTTCTTC.